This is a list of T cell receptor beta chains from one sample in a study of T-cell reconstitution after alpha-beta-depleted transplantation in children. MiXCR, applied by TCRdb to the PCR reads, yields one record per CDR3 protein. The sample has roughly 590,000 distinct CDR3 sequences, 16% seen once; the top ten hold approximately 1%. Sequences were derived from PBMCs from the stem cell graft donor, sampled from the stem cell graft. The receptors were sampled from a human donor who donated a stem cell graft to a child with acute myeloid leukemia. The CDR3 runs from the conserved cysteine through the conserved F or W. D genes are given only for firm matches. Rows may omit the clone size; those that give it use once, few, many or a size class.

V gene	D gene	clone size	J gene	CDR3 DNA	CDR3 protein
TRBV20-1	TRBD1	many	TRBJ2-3	TGCAGTGCTAGGGGTTCCGGTTGGACAGGGGGGGGTGGAGATACGCAGTATTTT	CSARGSGWTGGGGDTQYF
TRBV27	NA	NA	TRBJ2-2	TGTGCCAGCAGTCTAACAGAGGCCGGGGAGCTGTTTTTT	CASSLTEAGELFF
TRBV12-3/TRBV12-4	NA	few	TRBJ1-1	TGTGCCAGCAGTCGACTCTTATGGACAGTAATGAACACTGAAGCTTTCTTT	CASSRLLWTVMNTEAFF
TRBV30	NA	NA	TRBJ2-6	TGTGCCTGGAGCCGTAGTTACTCTGGGGCCAACGTCCTGACTTTC	CAWSRSYSGANVLTF
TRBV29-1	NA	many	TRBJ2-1	TGCAGCGTAGGGCAGAATCCTCTTAATGAGCAGTTCTTC	CSVGQNPLNEQFF
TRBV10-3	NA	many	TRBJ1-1	TGTGCCATCAGTCAGGAGGCGAACACTGAAGCTTTCTTT	CAISQEANTEAFF
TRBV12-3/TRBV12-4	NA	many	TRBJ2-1	TGTGCCAGCAGTTTAGGACTACCTTACAATGAGCAGTTCTTC	CASSLGLPYNEQFF
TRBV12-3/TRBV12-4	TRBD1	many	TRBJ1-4	TGTGCCAGCAGTTTAGGGGACAGACTGTTTTTT	CASSLGDRLFF
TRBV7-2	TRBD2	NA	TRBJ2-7	TGTGCCAGCAGCTTAGAAGCGGGGGGTTACTACGAGCAGTACTTC	CASSLEAGGYYEQYF
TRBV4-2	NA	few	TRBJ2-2	TGTGCCAGCAGCCAGCGGGACGGATTCACCGGGGAGCTGTTTTTT	CASSQRDGFTGELFF
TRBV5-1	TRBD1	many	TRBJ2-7	TGCGCCAGCAGGAGGGACAGCTCCTACGAGCAGTACTTC	CASRRDSSYEQYF
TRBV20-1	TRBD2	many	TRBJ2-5	TGCAGTGCTCCTAGCGGGGGGGCCTCCCGTGAGACCCAGTACTTC	CSAPSGGASRETQYF
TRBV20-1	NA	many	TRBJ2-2	TGCAGTGCTAGAGATAGGAGAAGGGGGACCGGGAGGAACACCGGGGAGCTGTTTTTT	CSARDRRRGTGRNTGELFF
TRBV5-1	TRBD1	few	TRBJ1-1	TGCGCCAGCAGTCGAGGACAGGTCTTCATGAACACTGAAGCTTTCTTT	CASSRGQVFMNTEAFF
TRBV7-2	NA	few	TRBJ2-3	TGTGCCAGCAGCTTACAGGGCGGGGACCAGGATACGCAGTATTTT	CASSLQGGDQDTQYF
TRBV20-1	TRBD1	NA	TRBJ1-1	TGCAGTGCTACCGGGACAGGGGGCATGCATGAAGCTTTCTTT	CSATGTGGMHEAFF
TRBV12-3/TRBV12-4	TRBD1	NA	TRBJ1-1	TGTGCCAGCGACAGGGGAGGCACTGAAGCTTTCTTT	CASDRGGTEAFF
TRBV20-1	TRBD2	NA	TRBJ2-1	TGCAGTGCTAGAGAACGACTAGCGGGGGAGTACAATGAGCAGTTCTTC	CSARERLAGEYNEQFF
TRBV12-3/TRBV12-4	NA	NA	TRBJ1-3	TGTGCCAGCAGTTTTTATGAGGGAGGTGGAAACACCATATATTTT	CASSFYEGGGNTIYF
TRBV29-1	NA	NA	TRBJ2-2	TGCAGCATCCGGACGCAGGTTAACACCGGGGAGCTGTTTTTT	CSIRTQVNTGELFF
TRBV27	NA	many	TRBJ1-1	TGTGCCAGCAGTACTGGCCGGGTAAACACTGAAGCTTTCTTT	CASSTGRVNTEAFF
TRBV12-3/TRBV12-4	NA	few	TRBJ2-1	TGTGCCAGCAGCCCGGGGAGGTTGACTGAGCAGTTCTTC	CASSPGRLTEQFF
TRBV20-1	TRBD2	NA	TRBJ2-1	TGCAGTGCCGGGACTAGCGGGTGGCCCTTTTACAATGAGCAGTTCTTC	CSAGTSGWPFYNEQFF
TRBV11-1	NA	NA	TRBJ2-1	TGTGCCAGCAGGTTTGACGAAAGTTACAATGAGCAGTTCTTC	CASRFDESYNEQFF
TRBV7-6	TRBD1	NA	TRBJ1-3	TGTGCCAGCAGCCTCGACAGGGGTTCCAGTTCCGGAAACACCATATATTTT	CASSLDRGSSSGNTIYF
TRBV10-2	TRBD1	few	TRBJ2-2	TGCGCCAGCAGTACAGGGGGCGGCACCGGGGAGCTGTTTTTT	CASSTGGGTGELFF
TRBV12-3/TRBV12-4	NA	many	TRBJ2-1	TGTGCCAGCAGTCCTACAGGACATGAGCAGTTCTTC	CASSPTGHEQFF
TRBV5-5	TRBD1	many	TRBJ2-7	TGTGCCAGCAGCTTTTGGACAGGGACCTACGAGCAGTACTTC	CASSFWTGTYEQYF
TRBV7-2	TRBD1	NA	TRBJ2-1	TGTGCCAGCAGCTTAGCAGAGGGAGGACAGGGAAAACCGAATGAGCAGTTCTTC	CASSLAEGGQGKPNEQFF
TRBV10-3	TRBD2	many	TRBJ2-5	TGTGCCATCAGTGGTCCGGGGGGGCCTGGAGAGACCCAGTACTTC	CAISGPGGPGETQYF
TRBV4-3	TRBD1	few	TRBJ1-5	TGCGCCAGCAGCCACGACGACAGGGGGCTAGGGTATCAGCCCCAGCATTTT	CASSHDDRGLGYQPQHF
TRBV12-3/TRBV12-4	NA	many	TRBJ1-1	TGTGCCAGCAGTTTAGCGCTAGGGAGCACTGAAGCTTTCTTT	CASSLALGSTEAFF
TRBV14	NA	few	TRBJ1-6	TGTGCCAGCAGCCCCTCTTCGGTGTTTCGTTCACCCCTCCACTTT	CASSPSSVFRSPLHF
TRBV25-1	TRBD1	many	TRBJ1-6	TGTGCCAGCAGTGATTTCAGGGGGGAGGATTCACCCCTCCACTTT	CASSDFRGEDSPLHF
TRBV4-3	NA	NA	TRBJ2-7	TGCGCCAGCAGCCAAGTCCTGCAGGGTCGCTACGAGCAGTACTTC	CASSQVLQGRYEQYF
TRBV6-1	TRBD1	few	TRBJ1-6	TGTGCCAGCAGACGCGACGACAGGGGCGCCTATAATTCACCCCTCCACTTT	CASRRDDRGAYNSPLHF
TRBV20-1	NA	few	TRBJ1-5	TGCAGTGCTAGAGATCTAGGCAGGGGTAACAATCAGCCCCAGCATTTT	CSARDLGRGNNQPQHF
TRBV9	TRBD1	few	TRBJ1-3	TGTGCCAGCAGCGCCGTACAGGGGTGGGGAAACACCATATATTTT	CASSAVQGWGNTIYF
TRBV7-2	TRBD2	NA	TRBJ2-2	TGTGCCAGCAGCTTAGAGGCGGGGGAGGGTACCGGGGAGCTGTTTTTT	CASSLEAGEGTGELFF